The T cell receptor beta chain under discussion was sequenced for a study of cytomegalovirus exposure and HLA in healthy donors. Overall study results and limits: Versus the approximately 700-donor mean, an Asian-associated ancestry cluster reportedly showed fewer N-insertions in a later analysis.

PCR involved 60 Vbeta and 13 Jbeta primers. Repertoires were generated with immunoSEQ multiplex PCR, while TCRdb's copy carries only in-frame clones and drops some. Found here are around 120,000 clones, 81% of them singletons; the top ten hold under 4%. Turning to this clone: The target antigen is unknown.

The CDR3 has 15 residues. The V gene lost 0 bases and the J gene lost 2 bases, with 9 bases spanning the gap. Germline loops: CDR1 SGDLS, CDR2 YYNGEE. Sequencing was carried out using PBMCs. The V call is TRBV9, the J call TRBJ1-3, with D perhaps TRBD1 (5 bases). The source of this sequence is a woman under 40 in good health and CMV-seronegative. CDR3 protein: CASSVGGAPGNTIYF. In DNA, the CDR3 is TGTGCCAGCAGCGTAGGCGGGGCCCCTGGAAACACCATATATTTT.